A single sample gave rise to the 8 T cell receptor beta chains below, sequenced in a study of shared clonotypes between healthy human individuals. Using immunoSEQ multiplex PCR, the repertoire was profiled, and TCRdb retains in-frame clones only, with some absent. The table has some 790,000 clones, 55% to 75% seen once. The sample consisted of memory CD4+ T cells sorted from blood. Subset described: CD45RA-negative fraction. These receptors were collected from a woman aged 30 to 39 in good health.

The chain uses TRBV5-6 and TRBJ2-6, with D unclear. CDR3 length: 14 amino acids. The V gene lost 1 base and the J gene lost 0 bases, with 2 bases spanning the gap. CDR1 is SGHDT, CDR2 YYEEEE, per germline. Here the CDR3 DNA reads TGTGCCAGCAGCTTGTACTCTGGGGCCAACGTCCTGACTTTC. The encoded protein is CASSLYSGANVLTF.

The V call is TRBV28, the J call TRBJ1-1, with 8 nucleotides matching TRBD1. The V segment lost 8 bases and the J segment 5 bases; nucleotides outside the gene matches: 7. Germline loops: CDR1 MDHEN, CDR2 SYDVKM. The CDR3 covers 13 residues. The CDR3 coding sequence is TGTGCCAGCGACAGGGGAGCACGGACTGAAGCTTTCTTT. This sequence encodes CASDRGARTEAFF.

The chain has TRBV29-1 and TRBJ1-2, with D unresolved. Germline CDR1 SQVTM, CDR2 ANQGSEA. Trimming took 2 bases from V and 8 from J, leaving 9 bases between them. The CDR3 covers 11 residues. As DNA, the CDR3 is TGCAGCGTTGAAATTACCCGGGGCTACACCTTC. It translates to CSVEITRGYTF.

To note about this clone: The sample has other DNA sequences that encode this CDR3 too. The chain couples TRBV5-1 to TRBJ2-1; D uncertain. This CDR3 has 15 residues. Trimming pared 0 bases from V and 1 base from J, leaving 8 bases between. Germline-derived CDR1 and CDR2 are SGHRS and YFSETQ. DNA for the CDR3: TGCGCCAGCAGCTTGGCTTCAGGTTCCTACAATGAGCAGTTCTTC. Its translation: CASSLASGSYNEQFF. Supplemented by reference TRBV5-1 and TRBJ2-1, the full variable domain reads KAGVTQTPRYLIKTRGQQVTLSCSPISGHRSVSWYQQTPGQGLQFLFEYFSETQRNKGNFPGRFSGRQFSNSRSEMNVSTLELGDSALYLCASSLASGSYNEQFFGPGTRLTVL.

On this clone itself: A far larger clone lies a single base away; this is likely a read error. The chain links TRBV5-1 to TRBJ1-4, with a weak D call TRBD1 (5 bases). This CDR3 contains 14 residues. The V and J ends lost 5 bases and 8 bases respectively, with 16 bases between them. CDR1 and CDR2 from the germline V gene are SGHRS and YFSETQ. The CDR3 DNA reads TGCGCCAGCAGACTGGCGAGGGGAGACGAAAAACTGTTTTTT. It is translated as CASRLARGDEKLFF.

CDR3 bases: TGTGCCAGCAGTCTTAGCGGGAGTCGCACAGATACGCAGTATTTT. Translation gives CASSLSGSRTDTQYF. The chain combines TRBV6-1 with TRBJ2-3; 9 bases fit TRBD2. The ends lost 5 bases at V and 1 base at J; junction bases unmatched: 4. Germline loops: CDR1 MNHNS, CDR2 SASEGT. The CDR3 loop spans 15 amino acids.

The chain joins TRBV6-5 to TRBJ2-3; 10 bases match TRBD1. CDR3 length equals 15 residues. Germline CDR1 reads MNHEY; CDR2 reads SVGAGI. J gave up 3 bases and V 5 bases, and 5 bases lay outside the gene matches. The CDR3 spells CASSPGQGLTDTQYF. The CDR3 DNA reads as TGTGCCAGCAGTCCGGGACAGGGGTTGACAGATACGCAGTATTTT.

The J gene is TRBJ2-5, the V gene TRBV28; 10 bases are a match to TRBD2. Germline V lookup: CDR1 MDHEN, CDR2 SYDVKM. The CDR3 extends over 15 amino acids. V lost 9 bases, J lost 4 bases, and 11 bases stayed unmatched. CDR3 sequence reads: CASSPSGRGVETQYF. CDR3 nucleotide sequence: TGTGCCAGTTCGCCTAGCGGGAGAGGGGTAGAGACCCAGTACTTC.